This T cell receptor (beta chain) emerged from a study of cytomegalovirus exposure and HLA in healthy donors. To note about this clone: Its antigen is unknown.

Regarding the study as a whole: A missense DCLRE1C variant was associated with V- and J-gene trimming of TCR beta chains in a later analysis, and an independent cohort replicated the association. In a later analysis, HLA-associated TCR beta chains were more clonally expanded than equally common others. Sequencing likely produced, as an artifact, a cluster of highly shared sequence variants. Testing in vitro showed a few CMV-associated chains specific for CMV antigens.

A multiplex PCR was run with 60 Vbeta primers and 13 Jbeta primers. Only in-frame clones appear in the TCRdb table, and some are missing; sequencing was by immunoSEQ multiplex PCR. Of some 120,000 clones listed, around 84% were seen once; the top ten hold approximately 6.5%. This TCR was recovered from a woman in her forties in good health and CMV-seronegative. Sequenced input: PBMCs.

CDR3 sequence: CASRLAGADTQYF. DNA for the CDR3: TGTGCCAGCAGGTTAGCGGGAGCAGATACGCAGTATTTT. The chain uses TRBV5-6 and TRBJ2-3; TRBD2 agrees at 9 bases. The V gene's germline CDR1 is SGHDT and CDR2 YYEEEE. V trimming: 5 bases; J trimming: 4 bases; junction bases outside the gene matches: 2. The CDR3 length is 13 residues.